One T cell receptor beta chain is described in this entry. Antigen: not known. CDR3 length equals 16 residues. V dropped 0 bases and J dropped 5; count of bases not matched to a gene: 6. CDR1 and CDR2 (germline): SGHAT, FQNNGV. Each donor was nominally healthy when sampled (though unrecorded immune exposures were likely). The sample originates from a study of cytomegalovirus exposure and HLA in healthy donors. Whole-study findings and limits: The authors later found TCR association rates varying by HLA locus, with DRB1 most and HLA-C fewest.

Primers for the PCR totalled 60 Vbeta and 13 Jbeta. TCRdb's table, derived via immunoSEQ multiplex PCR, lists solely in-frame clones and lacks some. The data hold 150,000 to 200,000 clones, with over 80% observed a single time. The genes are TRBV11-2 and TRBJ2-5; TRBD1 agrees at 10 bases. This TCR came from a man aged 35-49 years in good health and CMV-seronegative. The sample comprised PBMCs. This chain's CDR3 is CASSLELGTGDETQYF. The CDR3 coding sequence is TGTGCCAGCAGCTTAGAGCTCGGGACAGGGGATGAGACCCAGTACTTC.